The rows below give T cell receptor beta chains drawn from one sample of a study of cytomegalovirus exposure and HLA in healthy donors. Method: immunoSEQ multiplex PCR; TCRdb's copy keeps in-frame clones and lacks some. This repertoire shows approximately 180,000 clones, 75% to 85% found once; its top ten account for 2.2%. Sample: PBMCs. These receptors were collected from a woman in her twenties or thirties in good health and CMV-seronegative. CDR3s include the opening cysteine and the closing phenylalanine or tryptophan. A D gene is named only where the DNA matches it firmly. The size of a clone is reported for some rows only, either as once, few or many, or as a class for expanded clones.

abundance	d_gene	v_gene	j_gene	CDR3nt	CDR3aa
-	TRBD1	TRBV15	TRBJ1-2	TGTGCCACCAGCAGAGGCCCTACTCAGGGGGCGCGTGTCTATGGCTACACCTTC	CATSRGPTQGARVYGYTF
once	TRBD1	TRBV6-5	TRBJ1-2	TGTGCCAGCAGACTCGAAGGACAGGGGGCAAACGGCTACACCTTC	CASRLEGQGANGYTF
-	-	TRBV10-1	TRBJ2-5	TGCGCCAGCAGTGAATCTCCTCCCTCACAGGGATGGGGTCTGCAAGAGACCCAGTACTTC	CASSESPPSQGWGLQETQYF
-	TRBD2	TRBV5-4	TRBJ2-1	TGTGCCAGCAGCTTGGGTAGCGGGGGGGTATACAATGAGCAGTTCTTC	CASSLGSGGVYNEQFF
few	-	TRBV4-1	TRBJ2-2	TGCGCCAGCAGCCAACCCGGTCAGAGGGCGAACACCGGGGAGCTGTTTTTT	CASSQPGQRANTGELFF
-	-	TRBV6-5	TRBJ2-1	TGTGCCAGCAGTTACTCAGGTGCTTCAGGCAATGAGCAGTTCTTC	CASSYSGASGNEQFF
-	TRBD1	TRBV7-2	TRBJ2-1	TGTGCCAGCAGCTTAGGGACAGGGGGCAATGAGCAGTTCTTC	CASSLGTGGNEQFF
-	-	TRBV5-5	TRBJ2-1	TGTGCCAGCAGCTTATCGCGATCCTACAATGAGCAGTTCTTC	CASSLSRSYNEQFF
-	-	TRBV9	TRBJ2-2	TGTGCCAGCAGCGTAGGGGCGGGTCCAGACACCGGGGAGCTGTTTTTT	CASSVGAGPDTGELFF
-	TRBD2	TRBV9	TRBJ2-5	TGTGCCAGCAGCGTAGGGCTAGCGGGGGGGTCAATTCAAGAGACCCAGTACTTC	CASSVGLAGGSIQETQYF
-	-	TRBV25-1	TRBJ2-7	TGTGCCAGGACTTACCCGCGGCTAGACGCCTCCTACGAGCAGTACTTC	CARTYPRLDASYEQYF